These 26 T cell receptor beta chains were all obtained from the same sample, sequenced in a study of blood T cell repertoires in COVID-19. The table came from immunoSEQ multiplex PCR; TCRdb's copy has only in-frame clones and leaves some out. The sample consists of over 130,000 clones, about 91% of them appearing once. Specimen: peripheral blood. These receptor sequences come from a human donor in a cohort sampled during active COVID-19.

The J gene is TRBJ2-1, the V gene TRBV7-3; D is unclear. The CDR3 covers 12 residues. Trimming left V 4 bases short and J 8 bases short, with 9 bases between. Germline V lookup: CDR1 SGHTA, CDR2 FQGTGA. For the CDR3, the DNA is TGTGCCAGCAGCTCCCGAGTGGATGAGCAGTTCTTC. Translating gives CASSSRVDEQFF.

This chain links TRBV5-1 with TRBJ1-5; D may be TRBD1 (6 bases). The CDR3 covers 15 residues. Germline values: CDR1 SGHRS, CDR2 YFSETQ. V shed 5 bases and J shed 3 bases, with 15 bases lying between them. The CDR3 is CASRPWAGDNQPQHF. The CDR3 nucleotides are TGCGCCAGCAGACCCTGGGCAGGGGACAATCAGCCCCAGCATTTT. The full variable domain, its missing parts supplied by reference TRBV5-1 and TRBJ1-5, is KAGVTQTPRYLIKTRGQQVTLSCSPISGHRSVSWYQQTPGQGLQFLFEYFSETQRNKGNFPGRFSGRQFSNSRSEMNVSTLELGDSALYLCASRPWAGDNQPQHFGDGTRLSIL.

The gene calls are TRBV24-1 and TRBJ2-3; TRBD1 agrees at 8 bases. With V trimmed by 7 bases and J by 3 bases, 2 bases remained unmatched. This CDR3 region has 13 residues. Germline loops: CDR1 KGHDR, CDR2 SFDVKD. The CDR3 DNA is TGTGCCACCAGGAGGACAGGGACAGATACGCAGTATTTT. Its translation is CATRRTGTDTQYF.

This rearrangement joins TRBV11-2 to TRBJ2-2, with D unclear. V was shortened by 2 bases and J by 6 bases, with 13 bases between the two germline ends. Germline CDR1 and CDR2: SGHAT and FQNNGV. The CDR3 length is 15 residues. CDR3 region: CASSLLGHTPGELFF. The CDR3 nucleotides read TGTGCCAGCAGCTTATTGGGCCATACACCCGGGGAGCTGTTTTTT.

The chain combines TRBV6-5 with TRBJ2-2; 9 bases are shared with TRBD2. The CDR3 has 15 amino acids. The V and J ends lost 3 bases and 6 bases, in that order; junction bases with no gene match: 5. Germline CDR1 and CDR2: MNHEY and SVGAGI. CDR3 nucleotide sequence: TGTGCCAGCAGTTATCGGCGGGGGGGCTCCGGGGAGCTGTTTTTT. As protein: CASSYRRGGSGELFF.

The V call is TRBV11-2, the J call TRBJ1-3, with D possibly being TRBD1 (5 bases). This CDR3 contains 15 residues. The V and J ends lost 0 bases and 0 bases respectively, with 6 bases between them. Germline V CDR1 and CDR2: SGHAT, FQNNGV. The CDR3 region is CASSLETVSGNTIYF. The CDR3 DNA sequence: TGTGCCAGCAGCTTAGAGACAGTCTCTGGAAACACCATATATTTT.

This clone has just a few counts. The gene calls are TRBV27 and TRBJ2-7, with TRBD1 identical over 11 bases. Losses at the gene ends were 3 bases for V and 2 bases for J; bases not matched to a gene: 6. Germline values: CDR1 MNHEY, CDR2 SMNVEV (reference sequence). The CDR3 is 16 amino acids. CDR3 bases: TGTGCCAGCAGTTTGATACCGGGACAGGGGGCCTACGAGCAGTACTTC. Translated, it gives CASSLIPGQGAYEQYF.

The count of this clone is one. The rearrangement links TRBV23-1 to TRBJ2-5; 9 bases map to TRBD1. TRBV23-1 counts as an open reading frame of uncertain function. The CDR3 has 16 amino acids. V was clipped by 4 bases and J by 4 bases; unmatched bases: 10. CDR3 coding DNA: TGCGCCAGCAGTCGCCCCCGGGACAGGGTGGGAGAGACCCAGTACTTC. It is translated as CASSRPRDRVGETQYF.

This chain connects TRBV2 to TRBJ2-1; possible D gene TRBD2, 5 bases. The CDR3 consists of 14 residues. From germline, CDR1 is SNHLY and CDR2 FYNNEI. Trimming pared 7 bases from V and 4 bases from J, leaving 14 bases between. CDR3 DNA: TGTGCCAGCACAGCGGTTTACCCTTACAATGAGCAGTTCTTC. It encodes CASTAVYPYNEQFF. Drawing the rest from reference TRBV2 and TRBJ2-1, the complete variable domain is EPEVTQTPSHQVTQMGQEVILRCVPISNHLYFYWYRQILGQKVEFLVSFYNNEISEKSEIFDDQFSVERPDGSNFTLKIRSTKLEDSAMYFCASTAVYPYNEQFFGPGTRLTVL.

V and J are TRBV27 and TRBJ1-1; tentative D call: TRBD1 (5 bases). The CDR3 has 13 amino acids. The germline gives CDR1 MNHEY, CDR2 SMNVEV (reference sequence). V dropped 8 bases and J dropped 5 bases, with 15 bases sitting between them. The CDR3, as DNA: TGTGCCAGCGGGGGACTCAAGAGGACTGAAGCTTTCTTT. It specifies CASGGLKRTEAFF.

This chain links TRBV6-6 with TRBJ1-6; D remains unclear. This CDR3 contains 11 residues. CDR1 and CDR2 from the germline V gene are MNHNY and SVGAGI (reference sequence). The V gene lost 7 bases and the J gene lost 8 bases, with 6 bases spanning the gap. Written as DNA, the CDR3 is TGTGCCAGCAACCGAGATTCACCCCTCCACTTT. This codes for CASNRDSPLHF.

The chain links TRBV4-1 to TRBJ2-2; TRBD2 matches at 7 bases. The CDR3 sequence is 17 residues long. The trim removed 2 bases at V and 1 base at J, leaving 7 bases unmatched. Germline CDR1 is MGHRA and CDR2 is YSYEKL. In DNA, the CDR3 is TGCGCCAGCAGCCAATTTTCGGGCGGGGGGAACACCGGGGAGCTGTTTTTT. It translates to CASSQFSGGGNTGELFF.

This chain joins TRBV20-1 and TRBJ2-5; tentative D call: TRBD2 (7 bases). The germline CDR1 and CDR2 sequences are DFQATT and SNEGSKA (reference sequence). This CDR3 is built from 15 residues. Trimming cost V 3 bases and J 5 bases, with 19 bases left between them. The CDR3 nucleotides read TGCAGTGCTAGTGCCCACGGGGGGCGCATGGAGACCCAGTACTTC. This translates into CSASAHGGRMETQYF.

The chain couples TRBV4-1 to TRBJ1-2; D is unresolved. Trimming cost V 2 bases and J 6 bases, with 10 bases left between them. CDR3 length equals 13 residues. Per germline, CDR1 MGHRA and CDR2 YSYEKL. The CDR3: CASSQTTKDGYTF. The CDR3 DNA is TGCGCCAGCAGCCAAACTACTAAGGATGGCTACACCTTC.

The chain has TRBV7-9 and TRBJ1-1; D not resolved. Between the trimmed V and J ends, which lost 3 bases and 2 bases, there was a span of 7 bases. Germline assignment: CDR1 SEHNR and CDR2 FQNEAQ (reference sequence). CDR3 length: 13 amino acids. CDR3 nucleotide sequence: TGTGCCAGCAGCTTTGGAGGAAACACTGAAGCTTTCTTT. It specifies CASSFGGNTEAFF.

The V and J genes are TRBV27 and TRBJ2-2; D is possibly TRBD1 (6 bases). The germline V and J ends were trimmed by 6 bases and 1 base, with 12 bases remaining between them. The germline V gene encodes CDR1 MNHEY and CDR2 SMNVEV (reference sequence). The CDR3 contains 15 residues. CDR3 residues: CASRPLGGNTGELFF. CDR3 bases: TGTGCCAGCAGGCCCTTAGGGGGGAACACCGGGGAGCTGTTTTTT.

Worth noting for this clone: The junction shows a germline mismatch at one end, possibly a read error. The J gene is TRBJ1-2, the V gene TRBV19; D unclear. Germline values: CDR1 LNHDA, CDR2 SQIVND (reference sequence). The CDR3 consists of 13 residues. The CDR3 DNA follows: TGTGCCAGTAGTATAGGGGCTGTCAGGCCGAAGCACTTC. Its protein product is CASSIGAVRPKHF.

This chain links TRBV9 with TRBJ1-6; unclear D gene. The CDR3 consists of 15 residues. Germline V CDR1 and CDR2: SGDLS, YYNGEE. V lost 0 bases and J lost 9, with 13 bases in between. This CDR3 is CASSVDLVNSSPLHF. CDR3 DNA sequence: TGTGCCAGCAGCGTAGATCTCGTCAATAGTTCACCCCTCCACTTT.

The rearrangement uses TRBV5-8 and TRBJ2-1; D perhaps matches TRBD2 (6 bases). Germline CDR1 is SGHTS and CDR2 is YDEGEE. Trimming removed 0 bases from V and 0 bases from J, with 19 bases in between. This CDR3 comprises 19 residues. The DNA for the CDR3 is TGTGCCAGCAGCTTGGAAAGTCTTTCCCGGGGGAGCTCCTACAATGAGCAGTTCTTC. Protein: CASSLESLSRGSSYNEQFF.

This clone was counted between two and nine times. V is TRBV7-9 and J is TRBJ1-4, with 9 nucleotides matching TRBD1. The germline V gene encodes CDR1 SEHNR and CDR2 FQNEAQ (reference sequence). The CDR3 totals 13 residues. After removal of 8 bases from V and 8 bases from J, the junction contained 6 bases not matched to a gene. The CDR3 coding sequence is TGTGCCAGCGGGGACAGGGTTAGGGAAAAACTGTTTTTT. It encodes CASGDRVREKLFF.

This rearrangement joins TRBV5-1 to TRBJ2-3; 15 bases match TRBD2. The germline CDR1 and CDR2 sequences are SGHRS and YFSETQ. The CDR3 runs to 19 residues. Losses at the gene ends were 5 bases for V and 5 bases for J; bases not matched to a gene: 15. CDR3 sequence reads: CASRTPGLAGGGEKDTQYF. CDR3 nucleotides: TGCGCCAGCAGGACTCCGGGACTAGCGGGGGGCGGGGAGAAAGATACGCAGTATTTT. The full variable domain, its missing parts supplied by reference TRBV5-1 and TRBJ2-3, is KAGVTQTPRYLIKTRGQQVTLSCSPISGHRSVSWYQQTPGQGLQFLFEYFSETQRNKGNFPGRFSGRQFSNSRSEMNVSTLELGDSALYLCASRTPGLAGGGEKDTQYFGPGTRLTVL.

The table lists this clone with a few counts. The CDR3 region is CASSEGQLNEKLFF. The CDR3 DNA sequence: TGTGCCAGCAGTGAGGGGCAGCTTAATGAAAAACTGTTTTTT. V gene TRBV25-1 combines with J gene TRBJ1-4; maybe TRBD1 (5 bases). Germline lookup yields CDR1 MGHDK and CDR2 SYGVNS. Trimming took off 3 bases at V and 4 bases at J, with 9 bases between the two ends. This CDR3 has 14 amino acids. Filled out from reference TRBV25-1 and TRBJ1-4, the complete variable domain reads EADIYQTPRYLVIGTGKKITLECSQTMGHDKMYWYQQDPGMELHLIHYSYGVNSTEKGDLSSESTVSRIRTEHFPLTLESARPSHTSQYLCASSEGQLNEKLFFGSGTQLSVL.

The chain has TRBV3-1 (or the pseudogene TRBV3-2) and TRBJ2-5; D is ambiguous. V gave up 1 base and J gave up 1 base, with 10 bases separating them. CDR3 length: 15 residues. CDR1 and CDR2 from the germline V gene are LGHDT and YNNKEL (reference sequence). The CDR3 protein is CASSQVRSAQETQYF. The CDR3 DNA is TGTGCCAGCAGCCAAGTCAGGTCAGCCCAAGAGACCCAGTACTTC.

V and J are TRBV30 and TRBJ1-5, with a weak D call TRBD1 (5 bases). CDR1 is GTSNPN, CDR2 SVGIG, per germline (reference sequence). The V end was cut by 3 bases, the J end by 7 bases, with 25 bases between. CDR3 length equals 17 residues. CDR3 protein: CAWSAIPLVGGGQPQHF. DNA for the CDR3: TGTGCCTGGAGCGCAATCCCGCTGGTCGGGGGAGGACAGCCCCAGCATTTT.

The chain carries TRBV11-2 and TRBJ1-1; D gene ambiguous. CDR3 length: 14 residues. Germline V gene lookup returns CDR1 SGHAT and CDR2 FQNNGV. Trimming removed 4 bases from V and 3 bases from J, with 12 bases in between. This CDR3 is CASSSVKRDTEAFF. The CDR3 nucleotides are TGTGCCAGCAGCTCCGTTAAACGGGACACTGAAGCTTTCTTT.

This clone was picked up a small number of times. This chain uses TRBV7-6 with TRBJ2-6; D is undetermined. With 2 bases removed from V and 0 bases from J, the gap between germline ends came to 5 bases. The germline CDR1 and CDR2 sequences are SGHVS and FNYEAQ. This CDR3 is 15 amino acids long. In DNA, the CDR3 is TGTGCCAGCAGCTTACAGGCCTCTGGGGCCAACGTCCTGACTTTC. This encodes CASSLQASGANVLTF.